This T cell receptor (beta chain) comes out of a study of T cells in Graves' hyperthyroidism and ophthalmopathy. After removal of 6 bases from V and 0 bases from J, the junction contained 10 bases not matched to a gene. CDR3 length: 16 amino acids. The V gene's germline CDR1 is SEHNR and CDR2 FQNEAQ (reference sequence). Researchers took RNA transcripts and amplified the TCR beta CDR3 regions from them. The TCR CDR3 first-round RT-PCR relied on the HTBI primer set. One entry per CDR3 protein results from TCRdb running MiXCR on the multiplex PCR reads. Of around 660,000 distinct CDR3 sequences in the sample, roughly 46% were seen once. Points on this clonotype: Its cognate antigen is unknown.

Overall study results and limits: Stable hyperthyroidism was told apart from ophthalmopathy by a model built on 13 V-J features. Model predictions of ophthalmopathy came a median 6.5 months before onset.

V is TRBV7-9 and J is TRBJ1-1, with TRBD1 matching 7 bases. The specimen was peripheral blood or thyroid tissue (not recorded which). The sequence was obtained from an adult man with Graves' disease, either hyperthyroidism or ophthalmopathy (not recorded which). The CDR3 DNA reads TGTGCCAGCAGAGACAGGGCGGGGTTGATGAACACTGAAGCTTTCTTT. Translation gives CASRDRAGLMNTEAFF.